This TCR beta chain was found in a study of T cell changes during pregnancy in multiple sclerosis. The CDR3 spans 16 residues. Germline V CDR1 and CDR2: ENHRY, SYGVKD. V dropped 3 bases and J dropped 1; count of bases not matched to a gene: 4. Profiled with immunoSEQ multiplex PCR; TCRdb holds only in-frame clones, not every one. The data contain roughly 45,000 clones, around 93% of them seen just once; the ten biggest clones take up 3.9%. The sequencing here drew on CD8+ T cells from peripheral blood mononuclear cells, taken after pregnancy. This chain uses TRBV10-3 with TRBJ2-5, with TRBD2 matching 11 bases. The TCR was taken from a female donor with multiple sclerosis, enrolled in a pregnancy study. Here the CDR3 reads CAISETSGGLQETQYF. The DNA of the CDR3 is TGTGCCATCAGTGAAACTAGCGGGGGCCTCCAAGAGACCCAGTACTTC.